This T cell receptor (beta chain) was found in a study of blood T cells in healthy people across ages. Only a few counts were recorded for this clonotype. The CDR3 consists of 14 residues. V lost 1 base and J 5 bases, leaving 13 bases between the germline ends. The germline gives CDR1 DFQATT, CDR2 SNEGSKA (reference sequence). Primed by a sample-barcoded 5' primer and a J-beta primer mix, a second PCR proceeded for roughly 6 to 12 cycles. MiXCR was run by TCRdb on the 5' RACE reads, yielding one entry per CDR3 protein. The sample consists of hundreds of thousands of distinct CDR3 sequences, around 29% of them appearing once.

The clonotype originates from a woman between 65 and 79 years old in good health. The sample taken for sequencing was blood. The rearrangement links TRBV20-1 to TRBJ2-3; D gene ambiguous. The DNA for the CDR3 is TGCAGTGCTAGAGCCCGACCTCCCCAAGATACGCAGTATTTT. This gives the protein CSARARPPQDTQYF.